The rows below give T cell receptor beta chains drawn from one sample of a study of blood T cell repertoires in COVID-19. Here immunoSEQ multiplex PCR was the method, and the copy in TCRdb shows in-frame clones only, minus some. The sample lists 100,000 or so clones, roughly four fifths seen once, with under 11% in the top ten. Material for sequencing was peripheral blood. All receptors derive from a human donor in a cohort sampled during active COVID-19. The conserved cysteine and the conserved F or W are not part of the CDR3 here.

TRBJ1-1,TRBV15,ATSRVPRTVNTEAF
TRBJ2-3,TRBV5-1,ASSSFYSGEKDTQY
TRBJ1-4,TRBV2,ASTFGMSNEKLF
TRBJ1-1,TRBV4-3,ASSLGIGRRAF
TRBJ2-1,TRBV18,ASSLDSRGGYNEQF
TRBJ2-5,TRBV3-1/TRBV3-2,ASSRPGTGYQETQY
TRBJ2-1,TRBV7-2,ASSSDQGQAKF
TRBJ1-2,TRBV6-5,ASSSGGRQGRGYH
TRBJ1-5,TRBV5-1,ASSLDGQGTGQPQH
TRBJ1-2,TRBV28,ASSVRAFYGYT
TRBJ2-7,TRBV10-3,AISARAGEGEQY
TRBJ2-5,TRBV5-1,ASSGRDRETQY
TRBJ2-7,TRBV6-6,ASSYAGRGRTEQY
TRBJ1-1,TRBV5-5,ASSFAGQGMTEAF
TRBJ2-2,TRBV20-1,SASRRMTGELF
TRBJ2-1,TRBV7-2,ASSPPQGRHEQF
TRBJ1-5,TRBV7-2,ASSLGPQGPQPQH
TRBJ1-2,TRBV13,ASSLGGSYGYT
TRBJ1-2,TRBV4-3,ASSQAPDTNYGYT
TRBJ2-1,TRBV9,ASSPPETGRRNEQF
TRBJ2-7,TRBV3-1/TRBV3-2,ASSPPDRGLYEQY
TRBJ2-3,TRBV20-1,SASKVAGGLKDTQY
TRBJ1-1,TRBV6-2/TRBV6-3,ASSSNRATEAF
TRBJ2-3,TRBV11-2,ASSSVPLSTDTQY
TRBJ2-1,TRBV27,ASSLLGTSGGVWEQF
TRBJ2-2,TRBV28,ASSTWTGGEVGELF
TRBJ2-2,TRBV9,ASSVAGSGELF
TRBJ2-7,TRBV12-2,ASRLEGAGQAKPQGFYEQY
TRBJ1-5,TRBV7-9,ASSLLADRVGYSNQPQH
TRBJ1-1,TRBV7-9,ASLEGEAF
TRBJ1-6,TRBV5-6,ASSLAPDTSYNSPLH
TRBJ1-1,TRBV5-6,ASSLVYRDIRDTEAF
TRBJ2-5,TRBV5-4,ASSLVGGGETQY
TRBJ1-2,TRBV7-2,ASRVEARTNYGYT
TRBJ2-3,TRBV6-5,ASRAGRLTDTQY
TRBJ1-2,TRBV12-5,ASAQGTNYGYT
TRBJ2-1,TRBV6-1,ASSEGGRAREWGNEQF
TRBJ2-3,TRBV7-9,ASSLGSAGAADTQY
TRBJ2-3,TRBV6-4,ASSDQGSSTDTQY
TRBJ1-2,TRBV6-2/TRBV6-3,ASSWIRTAFYGYT
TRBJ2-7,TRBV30,AWSETFYEQY
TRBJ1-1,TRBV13,ASSLADRGPEAF
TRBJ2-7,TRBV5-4,ASRTNSYEQY
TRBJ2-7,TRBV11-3,ASSLDRGTASYEQY
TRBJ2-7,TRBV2,ASSESRGMDEQY
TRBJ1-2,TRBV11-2,ASSLALDGYT
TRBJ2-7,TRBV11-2,ASSLDRGQYEQY
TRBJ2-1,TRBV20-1,SASVSGASYNEQF
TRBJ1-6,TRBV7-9,ASGQSGGFSPLH
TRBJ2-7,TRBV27,ASTRGQGGYEQY
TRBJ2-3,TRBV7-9,ASRQSASGISTDTQY
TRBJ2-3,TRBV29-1,SVEDQGGTPGTDTQY
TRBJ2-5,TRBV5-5,ASVPGLGPGRETQY
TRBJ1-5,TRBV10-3,AISEGGTGNQPQH
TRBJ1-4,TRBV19,ASSPVTYGILF
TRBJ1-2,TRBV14,ASSPQVNYGYT
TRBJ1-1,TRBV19,ASSIGARPTEAF
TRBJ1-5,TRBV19,ASRGQGAGENQPQH
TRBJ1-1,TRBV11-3,ASSLGQLNTEAF
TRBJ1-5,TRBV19,ATEGLTNQPQH